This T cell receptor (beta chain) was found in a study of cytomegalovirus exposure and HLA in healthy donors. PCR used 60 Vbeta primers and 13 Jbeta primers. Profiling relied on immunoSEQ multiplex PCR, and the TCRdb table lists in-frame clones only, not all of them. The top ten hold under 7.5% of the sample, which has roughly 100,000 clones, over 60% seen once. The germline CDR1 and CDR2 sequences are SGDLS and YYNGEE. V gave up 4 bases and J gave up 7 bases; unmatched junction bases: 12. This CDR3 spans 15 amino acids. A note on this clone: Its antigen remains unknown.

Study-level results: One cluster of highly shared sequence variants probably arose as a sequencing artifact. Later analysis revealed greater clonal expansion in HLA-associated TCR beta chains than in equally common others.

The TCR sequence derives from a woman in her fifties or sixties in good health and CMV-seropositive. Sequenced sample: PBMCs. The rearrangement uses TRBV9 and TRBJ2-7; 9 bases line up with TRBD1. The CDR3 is CASSPGQGNGEEQYF. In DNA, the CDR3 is TGTGCCAGCAGCCCAGGACAGGGGAATGGAGAGGAGCAGTACTTC.